Listed below are T cell receptor beta chains from one sample, sequenced in a study of cytomegalovirus exposure and HLA in healthy donors. Libraries were prepared by immunoSEQ multiplex PCR; TCRdb keeps only in-frame clonotypes and omits some of them. The profile shows 100,000 or so clones, 86% of them singletons. Specimen: PBMCs. The source is a woman aged 18-29 years in good health and CMV-seropositive. The CDR3 runs from the conserved cysteine through the conserved F or W. A D gene is named only where the DNA matches it firmly. Rows give clone size only sometimes, using once, few, many, or a class for an expanded clone.

>13|.|TRBV25-1|.|TRBJ1-2
CASRGARKVGYTF
TGTGCCAGCAGGGGGGCGCGGAAGGTTGGCTACACCTTC
>15|TRBD1|TRBV5-1|.|TRBJ2-7
CASSLLGTGTEEQYF
TGCGCCAGCAGCTTGTTGGGGACAGGGACGGAAGAGCAGTACTTC
>13|.|TRBV11-2|.|TRBJ1-4
CASSLEVARKLFF
TGTGCCAGCAGCTTAGAGGTGGCCCGAAAACTGTTTTTT
>10|.|TRBV20-1|.|TRBJ2-5
CSATSETQYF
TGCAGTGCTACGAGCGAGACCCAGTACTTC
>16|.|TRBV19|.|TRBJ1-6
CASSIKIPRDNSPLHF
TGTGCCAGTAGTATTAAGATTCCACGGGATAATTCACCCCTCCACTTT
>18|TRBD1|TRBV5-4|.|TRBJ2-3
CASSLAGTGVFQGDTQYF
TGTGCCAGCAGCTTGGCAGGGACAGGGGTTTTTCAGGGAGATACGCAGTATTTT
>14|TRBD1|TRBV6-6|.|TRBJ1-2
CASSPDRANYGYTF
TGTGCCAGCAGTCCCGACAGGGCAAACTATGGCTACACCTTC
>18|TRBD1|TRBV9|.|TRBJ2-1
CASSPKSSGTGNYNEQFF
TGTGCCAGCAGCCCCAAGAGTTCGGGGACAGGGAACTACAATGAGCAGTTCTTC
>15|.|TRBV9|.|TRBJ2-3
CASSVTLARTDTQYF
TGTGCCAGCAGCGTAACGCTAGCGCGAACAGATACGCAGTATTTT
>14|.|TRBV5-4|.|TRBJ2-2
CAGGAGFGTGELFF
TGTGCCGGAGGGGCGGGGTTTGGCACCGGGGAGCTGTTTTTT
>16|.|TRBV27|.|TRBJ1-2
CASKFNPERGNYGYTF
TGTGCCAGCAAATTTAACCCCGAGAGAGGTAACTATGGCTACACCTTC
>19|.|TRBV6-1|once|TRBJ2-1
CASSEEWAGAVRSYNEQFF
TGTGCCAGCAGTGAAGAGTGGGCAGGGGCAGTGAGGTCCTACAATGAGCAGTTCTTC
>15|.|TRBV28|.|TRBJ1-6
CASSLTPTLNSPLHF
TGTGCCAGCAGTTTAACACCGACACTTAATTCACCCCTCCACTTT
>15|.|TRBV28|.|TRBJ1-1
CASRPRRVMNTEAFF
TGTGCCAGCAGACCGCGTCGGGTAATGAACACTGAAGCTTTCTTT
>13|.|TRBV7-9|.|TRBJ2-7
CASSSRDSYEQYF
TGTGCCAGCAGCTCCAGGGATAGCTACGAGCAGTACTTC
>15|TRBD1|TRBV30|.|TRBJ1-5
CAWSPPAGGYQPQHF
TGTGCCTGGAGTCCCCCGGCAGGGGGCTATCAGCCCCAGCATTTT
>14|TRBD1|TRBV14|.|TRBJ2-1
CASSRARQGGEQFF
TGTGCCAGCAGCCGAGCTAGACAGGGCGGTGAGCAGTTCTTC
>13|.|TRBV19|.|TRBJ1-5
CASSLIREQPQHF
TGTGCCAGTAGCTTAATCAGGGAACAGCCCCAGCATTTT
>14|TRBD2|TRBV28|.|TRBJ2-7
CASSELAGVYEQYF
TGTGCCAGCAGCGAACTAGCGGGAGTCTACGAGCAGTACTTC
>14|.|TRBV28|.|TRBJ2-5
CASSFSGSKETQYF
TGTGCCAGCAGTTTCTCCGGGAGTAAAGAGACCCAGTACTTC
>15|.|TRBV4-1|.|TRBJ2-3
CASSQVGRGEDTQYF
TGCGCCAGCAGCCAAGTAGGCAGGGGGGAGGATACGCAGTATTTT
>19|TRBD2|TRBV11-3|.|TRBJ2-3
CASSLGFSRPSGLGDTQYF
TGTGCCAGCAGCTTAGGCTTTAGTCGTCCTAGCGGTCTAGGAGATACGCAGTATTTT
>13|.|TRBV9|.|TRBJ2-3
CASRGASADTQYF
TGTGCCAGCAGGGGGGCCTCCGCAGATACGCAGTATTTT
>16|.|TRBV4-1|.|TRBJ1-1
CASRYPGGSGNTEAFF
TGCGCCAGCAGGTACCCTGGGGGGTCCGGGAACACTGAAGCTTTCTTT
>15|.|TRBV5-5|.|TRBJ1-5
CASSRRGEGNQPQHF
TGTGCCAGCAGTCGTCGGGGTGAAGGCAATCAGCCCCAGCATTTT
>15|.|TRBV5-1|once|TRBJ2-5
CASSTNEGSKETQYF
TGCGCCAGCAGCACAAACGAGGGCTCCAAAGAGACCCAGTACTTC